The clone carrying this T cell receptor (beta chain) came up many times. Its matching antigen is unknown. TCRdb redid the calling of the 5' RACE reads with MiXCR, one entry per CDR3 protein. The table has about 240,000 distinct CDR3 sequences, over 8.5% seen once. This record belongs to a study of CD8 T cells in ankylosing spondylitis. Broader study findings: Within ankylosing spondylitis blood, a TCR beta motif made up of eight highly homologous variants appeared to be characteristic. Disease-linked clones bore a CD8+ phenotype, appearing relatively rarely in peripheral blood.

With 2 bases removed from V and 8 bases from J, the gap between germline ends came to 13 bases. The CDR3 is made up of 14 amino acids. Per the germline V gene, CDR1 is MDHEN and CDR2 is SYDVKM. The chain recombines TRBV28 with TRBJ2-4, with D uncertain. The sequenced sample consisted of blood, either unsorted or a sorted T cell fraction (not recorded which). The source is a male donor with ankylosing spondylitis or in good health (not recorded which). The CDR3, as DNA: TGTGCCAGCAGTTTAAGCCGACTTGGGGACATTCAGTACTTC. This sequence encodes CASSLSRLGDIQYF.